The 15 T cell receptor beta chains below were found in one sample sequenced in a study of cytomegalovirus exposure and HLA in healthy donors (TCRdb year 2017). Library method: the immunoSEQ multiplex PCR assay. For the multiplex PCR, a mixture combining 60 forward primers for TCR Vbeta segments and 13 reverse primers for TCR Jbeta segments was used. TCRdb stores this immuneACCESS table with in-frame sequences only. Part of the clones is absent; in the studies checked, under half of the shortfall reflects unresolved V genes, and no reason is known for the rest. Across this sample there are 210,000 or so clones, with roughly 84% seen only once. The ten top clones hold approximately 0.24% of the sample. Specimen: PBMCs. The receptors were sampled from a girl aged 2-10 years in good health and CMV-seronegative.

The chain joins TRBV25-1 to TRBJ2-5; 7 bases match TRBD1. CDR1 is MGHDK, CDR2 SYGVNS, per germline. The CDR3 totals 15 residues. The J segment lost 5 bases and the V segment lost 3 bases, leaving 9 bases of the junction unmatched. DNA for the CDR3: TGTGCCAGCAGTGAGATCAGGGGGTTGGGGGAGACCCAGTACTTC. This encodes CASSEIRGLGETQYF.

V is TRBV15 and J is TRBJ1-1; no clear D. Trimming stripped 8 bases from V and 1 base from J, with 11 bases between. CDR1 LNHNV and CDR2 YYDKDF come from the germline V gene (reference sequence). This CDR3 comprises 13 residues. The CDR3 nucleotides are TGTGCCACCTCAAGGGAGGAGAACACTGAAGCTTTCTTT. Translating gives CATSREENTEAFF.

CDR3 amino acids: CASSFLAGGDETQYF. The CDR3 nucleotides are TGCGCCAGCAGCTTCTTAGCGGGGGGGGATGAGACCCAGTACTTC. The rearrangement links TRBV5-1 to TRBJ2-5; 11 nucleotides match TRBD2. The CDR3 sequence is 15 residues long. V was clipped by 2 bases and J by 5 bases; unmatched bases: 5. The germline CDR1 and CDR2 sequences are SGHRS and YFSETQ.

The chain carries TRBV5-5 and TRBJ2-7; D call uncertain. V lost 1 base to trimming and J lost 0 bases, with 11 bases between them. Germline CDR1 reads SGHKS; CDR2 reads YYEKEE (reference sequence). This CDR3 has 15 residues. The CDR3 nucleotides read TGTGCCAGCAGCTTGATTGGCGGAAGCTCCTACGAGCAGTACTTC. Protein product: CASSLIGGSSYEQYF.

The chain is built from TRBV6-1 and TRBJ2-1; 8 positions match TRBD1. The germline CDR1 and CDR2 sequences are MNHNS and SASEGT. V shed 5 bases, J shed 1 base, and the junction held 4 bases outside the gene matches. The length of the CDR3 is 15 residues. CDR3 nucleotide sequence: TGTGCCAGCAGTTCAGGACAGGGATCCTACAATGAGCAGTTCTTC. Its translation is CASSSGQGSYNEQFF.

The V call is TRBV29-1, the J call TRBJ2-7; TRBD1 aligns across 11 bases. Trimming cost V 3 bases and J 4 bases; bases outside gene matches: 8. Germline V gene data show CDR1 as SQVTM and CDR2 as ANQGSEA. The CDR3 totals 15 residues. CDR3 DNA sequence: TGCAGCGTTGATAACTCCGGGACAGGGGGGTACGAGCAGTACTTC. It encodes CSVDNSGTGGYEQYF.

V gene TRBV5-1 combines with J gene TRBJ2-3; D may be TRBD2 (6 bases). Trimming removed 4 bases from V and 0 bases from J, with 12 bases in between. The CDR3 sequence is 15 residues long. Germline assignment: CDR1 SGHRS and CDR2 YFSETQ. CDR3: CASSRLGGSTDTQYF. The DNA of the CDR3 is TGCGCCAGCAGCCGGTTGGGGGGTAGCACAGATACGCAGTATTTT.

The CDR3 coding sequence is TGCAGCGCCCGACTAACCGGGGGGGAGACCCAGTACTTC. It specifies CSARLTGGETQYF. The chain recombines TRBV29-1 with TRBJ2-5; 7 bases map to TRBD2. V lost 7 bases and J lost 5; bases outside the gene matches: 10. Per the germline V gene, CDR1 is SQVTM and CDR2 is ANQGSEA. There are 13 residues in the CDR3.

The chain joins TRBV30 to TRBJ2-5, with 9 bases aligning to TRBD2. The V and J ends lost 3 bases and 5 bases, in that order; junction bases with no gene match: 4. Germline CDR1 and CDR2: GTSNPN and SVGIG (reference sequence). The CDR3 consists of 13 residues. In DNA form, the CDR3 reads TGTGCCTGGAGCGGACTAGCGCGGGAGACCCAGTACTTC. This gives the protein CAWSGLARETQYF.

This clone was counted a few times. The V call is TRBV2, the J call TRBJ2-7; 8 positions match TRBD2. Looked up from germline, CDR1 is SNHLY and CDR2 is FYNNEI. CDR3 size: 15 residues. The V segment lost 7 bases and the J segment 4 bases; nucleotides outside the gene matches: 12. The DNA for the CDR3 is TGTGCCAGCACCGTGAGGCCGGGGGGGCCTTACGAGCAGTACTTC. It specifies CASTVRPGGPYEQYF.

J is TRBJ2-1 and V is TRBV27; TRBD2 matches at 11 bases. Germline V gene sequence: CDR1 MNHEY, CDR2 SMNVEV (reference sequence). V lost 6 bases and J lost 3; bases outside the gene matches: 7. The CDR3 is made up of 16 amino acids. The CDR3 region is CASSPRLAGLYNEQFF. For the CDR3, the DNA is TGTGCCAGCAGCCCTAGACTAGCGGGACTCTACAATGAGCAGTTCTTC.

The chain joins TRBV25-1 to TRBJ1-3; no reliable D call. The CDR3 is made up of 11 amino acids. Germline CDR1 and CDR2: MGHDK and SYGVNS. V lost 7 bases to trimming and J lost 4 bases, with 5 bases between them. Written as DNA, the CDR3 is TGTGCCAGCAACATCGGAAACACCATATATTTT. Its translation: CASNIGNTIYF. Looking up the rest from reference TRBV25-1 and TRBJ1-3 gives the full variable domain: EADIYQTPRYLVIGTGKKITLECSQTMGHDKMYWYQQDPGMELHLIHYSYGVNSTEKGDLSSESTVSRIRTEHFPLTLESARPSHTSQYLCASNIGNTIYFGEGSWLTVV.

The chain recombines TRBV29-1 with TRBJ1-1; D might be TRBD1 (6 bases). The CDR3 extends over 11 amino acids. Germline assignment: CDR1 SQVTM and CDR2 ANQGSEA. The V and J ends lost 7 bases and 5 bases respectively, with 11 bases between them. Here the CDR3 DNA reads TGCAGCGGATACAGGGCAACTGAAGCTTTCTTT. It encodes CSGYRATEAFF.

The chain carries TRBV5-1 and TRBJ2-5; TRBD2 agrees at 8 bases. In germline, CDR1 is SGHRS, CDR2 YFSETQ. The CDR3 runs 15 residues. V lost 1 base, J lost 1 base, and 3 bases stayed unmatched. The CDR3 loop reads CASSLNSGTQETQYF. CDR3 in DNA: TGCGCCAGCAGCTTGAATAGCGGGACCCAAGAGACCCAGTACTTC.

CDR3 in DNA: TGTGCCAGCAGCTCCCTGACTAGCGGGGTATCAGATACGCAGTATTTT. Its protein is CASSSLTSGVSDTQYF. The V and J genes are TRBV13 and TRBJ2-3; TRBD2 aligns across 11 bases. With 4 bases clipped from V and 4 bases from J, the junction kept 7 bases outside the gene matches. The V gene's germline CDR1 is PRHDT and CDR2 FYEKMQ (reference sequence). The CDR3 loop spans 16 amino acids.